Below, one T cell receptor beta chain is given with its context. Antigen unknown. This entry is derived from a study of T cells in Graves' hyperthyroidism and ophthalmopathy. RNA transcripts gave rise to amplified TCR beta CDR3 regions. The HTBI primer set was used in a first-round RT-PCR of the TCR CDR3. MiXCR was run by TCRdb on the multiplex PCR reads, yielding one entry per CDR3 protein. The sample includes hundreds of thousands of distinct CDR3 sequences, approximately 13% of them seen just once. Germline V lookup: CDR1 DFQATT, CDR2 SNEGSKA (reference sequence). The CDR3 length is 15 residues. V shed 4 bases and J 4 bases; nucleotides not matched to a gene: 7. Study-wide results and limits: Among thyroid clonotypes expanded above 0.001, most also appeared in blood.

The clonotype originates from a young woman with Graves' hyperthyroidism. The J gene is TRBJ2-5, the V gene TRBV20-1; TRBD2 aligns across 12 bases. Sequenced material: blood. CDR3: CSANPLTSGGETQYF. The CDR3 DNA is TGCAGTGCTAACCCCTTGACTAGCGGGGGAGAGACCCAGTACTTC.